The 14 T cell receptor beta chains reported below all come from one sample, sequenced in a study of blood T cells in healthy people across ages. A second PCR, run for about 7 to 11 cycles, used a sample-barcoded 5' primer plus a J-beta primer mix. TCRdb re-called the 5' RACE reads with MiXCR, one entry per CDR3 protein. The sample carries about 640,000 distinct CDR3 sequences, 45% to 65% recorded once. The sample consisted of blood. All receptors derive from a man in his fifties or sixties in good health.

This clonotype was picked up a small number of times. V gene TRBV9 combines with J gene TRBJ2-5; 7 nucleotides agree with TRBD1. TRBJ2-7 explains the end of the DNA better; the J call may be wrong. The CDR3 sequence is 15 residues long. The germline CDR1 and CDR2 sequences are SGDLS and YYNGEE. The CDR3, as DNA: TGTGCCAGCAGCCCGGGACAGAGCACCGTATACGAGCAGTACTTC. Translated: CASSPGQSTVYEQYF.

The V call is TRBV20-1, the J call TRBJ2-7, with TRBD1 identical over 7 bases. Germline assignment: CDR1 DFQATT and CDR2 SNEGSKA (reference sequence). Germline trimming cut 4 bases from V and 4 bases from J; bases unmatched to any gene: 16. The CDR3 is made up of 16 amino acids. The CDR3 is CSATYRGRHLVYEQYF. In nucleotides, the CDR3 is TGCAGTGCTACTTACAGGGGACGACACCTTGTTTACGAGCAGTACTTC.

The CDR3 DNA reads as TGCGCCAGCAGCTCACAACCGGGACAGGCAGTTAATGAGCAGTTCTTC. Its protein product is CASSSQPGQAVNEQFF. V gene TRBV5-1 combines with J gene TRBJ2-1, with 8 bases matching TRBD1. The CDR3 is 16 residues long. The trim removed 3 bases at V and 7 bases at J, leaving 12 bases unmatched. In germline, CDR1 is SGHRS, CDR2 YFSETQ. Variable domain in full (rest from reference TRBV5-1 and TRBJ2-1): KAGVTQTPRYLIKTRGQQVTLSCSPISGHRSVSWYQQTPGQGLQFLFEYFSETQRNKGNFPGRFSGRQFSNSRSEMNVSTLELGDSALYLCASSSQPGQAVNEQFFGPGTRLTVL.

This clonotype was counted only a few times. The V call is TRBV12-3 or TRBV12-4, the J call TRBJ1-1, with D possibly being TRBD1 (6 bases). Between the trimmed V and J ends, which lost 3 bases and 3 bases, there was a span of 8 bases. The CDR3 spans 13 residues. CDR3 nucleotide sequence: TGTGCCAGCAGTTTCTCAGGGGACACTGAAGCTTTCTTT. It codes for CASSFSGDTEAFF.

The rearrangement links TRBV12-3 or TRBV12-4 to TRBJ2-1; 8 bases align to TRBD2. The CDR3 is 16 amino acids. Germline trimming cut 6 bases from V and 0 bases from J; bases unmatched to any gene: 7. This CDR3 reads CASRLTSGYSYNEQFF. CDR3 sequence (DNA): TGTGCCAGCAGACTCACTAGCGGATACTCCTACAATGAGCAGTTCTTC.

The chain joins TRBV7-2 to TRBJ2-1; D perhaps matches TRBD1 (6 bases). The CDR3 has 16 amino acids. Germline CDR1 is SGHTA and CDR2 is FQGNSA. The V end was cut by 3 bases, the J end by 2 bases, with 14 bases between. CDR3 sequence reads: CASSFSLQGPYNEQFF. The CDR3 DNA follows: TGTGCCAGCAGCTTCTCTCTACAGGGCCCCTACAATGAGCAGTTCTTC.

This clonotype was found a few times. The CDR3 nucleotides read TGTGCCAGCAGCCAGGGGACAGATCAGCCCCAGCATTTT. Translated, it gives CASSQGTDQPQHF. This chain uses TRBV3-1 with TRBJ1-5; TRBD1 matches 7 bases. This CDR3 region has 13 residues. CDR1 is LGHDT, CDR2 YNNKEL, per germline (reference sequence). V lost 3 bases and J lost 5; bases outside the gene matches: 1.

The CDR3 coding sequence is TGTGCCAGCTCTCCTGGGAGCGGGGGGGCCGCGGAGCAGTTCTTC. Encoded protein: CASSPGSGGAAEQFF. V is TRBV18 and J is TRBJ2-1; 10 bases line up with TRBD2. Germline V gene lookup returns CDR1 KGHSH and CDR2 LQKENI. Trimming took 6 bases from V and 10 from J; bases not matched to a gene: 12. This CDR3 is 15 amino acids long.

The chain uses TRBV7-2 and TRBJ2-5, with TRBD1 as a possible D gene (6 bases). V dropped 4 bases and J dropped 0 bases, with 9 bases sitting between them. Germline-derived CDR1 and CDR2 are SGHTA and FQGNSA. CDR3 length: 14 residues. CDR3 in DNA: TGTGCCAGCAGCTCCTACAGGGACCAAGAGACCCAGTACTTC. This gives the protein CASSSYRDQETQYF.

In its sample, this clonotype was seen a few times. J is TRBJ2-1 and V is TRBV6-6, with 8 bases aligning to TRBD1. J gave up 4 bases and V 4 bases, and 6 bases lay outside the gene matches. CDR1 and CDR2 (germline): MNHNY, SVGAGI (reference sequence). The CDR3 is 15 residues long. CDR3 nucleotides: TGTGCCAGCAGTTTGTCCGGGACAGGATACAATGAGCAGTTCTTC. Its protein is CASSLSGTGYNEQFF.

This chain uses TRBV3-1 with TRBJ2-1, with 11 bases matching TRBD2. In germline, CDR1 is LGHDT, CDR2 YNNKEL (reference sequence). CDR3 length: 17 residues. J gave up 2 bases and V 1 base, and 4 bases lay outside the gene matches. The CDR3, as DNA: TGTGCCAGCAGCCAAGGATCTAGCGGGGGGACCTACAATGAGCAGTTCTTC. Translation: CASSQGSSGGTYNEQFF.

The genes are TRBV4-1 and TRBJ2-3; D tentatively reads TRBD1 or TRBD2 (5 bases each). The ends were cut back, 1 base at V and 2 bases at J, with 7 bases in the middle. The CDR3 totals 14 residues. Germline assignment: CDR1 MGHRA and CDR2 YSYEKL. In nucleotides, the CDR3 is TGCGCCAGCAGCCAAGTGGGGGACACAGATACGCAGTATTTT. Protein product: CASSQVGDTDTQYF.

For the CDR3, the DNA is TGTGCCACCAGCCTAGGGGGTACGGATTTTTATGGCTACACCTTC. It codes for CATSLGGTDFYGYTF. The chain carries TRBV15 and TRBJ1-2; D possibly corresponds to TRBD1 (6 bases). Trimming removed 5 bases from V and 5 bases from J, with 18 bases in between. Germline V gives CDR1 LNHNV, CDR2 YYDKDF (reference sequence). The CDR3 has 15 amino acids.

The chain links TRBV7-2 to TRBJ2-5; D is unresolved. The CDR3 spans 16 residues. Germline values: CDR1 SGHTA, CDR2 FQGNSA. V shed 1 base and J shed 5 bases, with 17 bases lying between them. The CDR3 here is CASSLGGRLELETQYF. Here the CDR3 DNA reads TGTGCCAGCAGCTTAGGCGGTAGATTGGAGTTGGAGACCCAGTACTTC.